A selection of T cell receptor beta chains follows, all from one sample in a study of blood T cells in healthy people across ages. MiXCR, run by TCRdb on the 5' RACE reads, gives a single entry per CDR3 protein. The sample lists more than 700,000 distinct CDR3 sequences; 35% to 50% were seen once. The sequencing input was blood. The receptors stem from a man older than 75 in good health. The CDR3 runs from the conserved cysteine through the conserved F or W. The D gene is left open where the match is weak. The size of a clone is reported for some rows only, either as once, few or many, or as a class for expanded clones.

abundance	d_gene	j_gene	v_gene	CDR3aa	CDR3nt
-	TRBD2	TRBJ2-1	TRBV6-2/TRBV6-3	CASSTWTSGRERTQFF	TGTGCCAGCAGTACCTGGACTAGCGGGAGGGAAAGGACGCAGTTCTTC
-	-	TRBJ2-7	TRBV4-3	CASSPLASMYNEQYF	TGCGCCAGCAGCCCCCTGGCTAGTATGTACAATGAGCAGTACTTC
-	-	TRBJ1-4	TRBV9	CANSPGEREKLFF	TGTGCCAACTCACCAGGGGAACGAGAAAAACTGTTTTTT
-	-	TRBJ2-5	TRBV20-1	CSAWDGGQETQYF	TGCAGTGCTTGGGACGGGGGCCAAGAGACCCAGTACTTC
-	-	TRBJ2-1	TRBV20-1	CSAPEASRSYNEQFF	TGCAGTGCCCCCGAGGCTAGTCGCTCCTACAATGAGCAGTTCTTC
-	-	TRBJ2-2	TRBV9	CASSVVPTGELFF	TGTGCCAGCAGCGTAGTTCCCACCGGGGAGCTGTTTTTT
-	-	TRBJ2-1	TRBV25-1	CASSKDGVDEQFF	TGTGCCAGCTCCAAGGACGGGGTGGATGAGCAGTTCTTC
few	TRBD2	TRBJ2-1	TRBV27	CASSLYLAEYNEQFF	TGTGCCAGCAGTTTATATCTAGCGGAATACAATGAGCAGTTCTTC
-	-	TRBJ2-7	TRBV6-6	CASSYGPSYEQYF	TGTGCCAGCAGTTACGGACCCTCCTACGAGCAGTACTTC
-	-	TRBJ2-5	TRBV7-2	CASSLDMGWETQYF	TGTGCCAGCAGCTTAGATATGGGGTGGGAGACCCAGTACTTC
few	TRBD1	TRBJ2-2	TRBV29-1	CSVETRGQGAPGELFF	TGCAGCGTTGAAACGCGAGGACAGGGGGCACCCGGGGAGCTGTTTTTT
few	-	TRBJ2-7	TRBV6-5	CASRRSHQSSGEQYF	TGTGCCAGCAGACGATCTCATCAATCCTCGGGTGAGCAGTACTTC
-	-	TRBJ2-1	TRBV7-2	CASSLMASVYSYNEQFF	TGTGCCAGCAGCTTAATGGCTAGCGTTTACTCCTACAATGAGCAGTTCTTC
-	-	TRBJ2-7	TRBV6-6	CASQASLGRYEQYF	TGTGCCAGCCAGGCCTCCCTGGGGCGCTACGAGCAGTACTTC
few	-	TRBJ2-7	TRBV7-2	CASSLVGYYEQYF	TGTGCCAGCAGCTTAGTAGGGTACTACGAGCAGTACTTC
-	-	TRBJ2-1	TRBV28	CASSFGRVNEQFF	TGTGCCAGCAGTTTTGGCAGGGTGAATGAGCAGTTCTTC
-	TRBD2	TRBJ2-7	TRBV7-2	CASSTPGTSGGISNEQYF	TGTGCCAGCAGCACCCCCGGGACTAGCGGGGGCATTAGCAACGAGCAGTACTTC
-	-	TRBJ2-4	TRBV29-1	CSVEYRGLAKNIQYF	TGCAGCGTTGAATACCGAGGTCTGGCCAAAAACATTCAGTACTTC
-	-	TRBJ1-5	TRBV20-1	CSARDPTQAGNQPQHF	TGCAGTGCTAGAGATCCTACTCAGGCCGGCAATCAGCCCCAGCATTTT
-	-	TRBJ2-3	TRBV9	CASSVVSTYTDTQYF	TGTGCCAGCAGCGTAGTAAGCACCTACACAGATACGCAGTATTTT
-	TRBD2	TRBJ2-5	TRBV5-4	CASSLFAGGGVETQYF	TGTGCCAGCAGCTTGTTTGCGGGGGGCGGGGTAGAGACCCAGTACTTC
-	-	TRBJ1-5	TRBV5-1	CASSLPDRNNQPQHF	TGCGCCAGCAGCCTGCCGGACAGAAACAATCAGCCCCAGCATTTT
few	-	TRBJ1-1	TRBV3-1	CASSQPRTGRRPEAFF	TGTGCCAGCAGCCAACCCAGAACAGGGAGGAGGCCTGAAGCTTTCTTT
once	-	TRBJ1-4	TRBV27	CASSARTVANEKLFF	TGTGCCAGCAGTGCCCGGACAGTTGCTAATGAAAAACTGTTTTTT
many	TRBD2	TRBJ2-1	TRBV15	CATSSRGTSGAYEQFF	TGTGCCACCAGCAGCCGTGGGACTAGCGGAGCTTATGAACAGTTCTTC
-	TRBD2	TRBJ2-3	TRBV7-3	CASSQTSGFVDTQYF	TGTGCCAGCAGCCAGACTAGCGGGTTCGTAGATACGCAGTATTTT
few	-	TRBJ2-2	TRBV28	CASRPDSTGELFF	TGTGCCAGCAGACCTGACAGCACCGGGGAGCTGTTTTTT
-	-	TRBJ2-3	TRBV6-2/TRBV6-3	CASSPNELPDTQYF	TGTGCCAGCAGTCCCAACGAGCTTCCGGATACGCAGTATTTT
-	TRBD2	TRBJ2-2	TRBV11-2	CASSLNRAGVTGELFF	TGTGCCAGCAGCTTAAACAGAGCGGGAGTCACCGGGGAGCTGTTTTTT
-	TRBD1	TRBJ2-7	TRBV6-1	CASSDRDRGEQYF	TGTGCCAGCAGTGATAGGGACAGGGGCGAGCAGTACTTC
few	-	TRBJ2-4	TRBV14	CASSPSSDIQYF	TGTGCCAGCAGCCCAAGTAGCGACATTCAGTACTTC
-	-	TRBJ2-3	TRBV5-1	CASSFQSPDTQYF	TGCGCCAGCAGCTTTCAATCTCCAGATACGCAGTATTTT
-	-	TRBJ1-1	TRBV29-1	CSVVEENGDTEAFF	TGCAGCGTTGTCGAGGAGAACGGGGACACTGAAGCTTTCTTT
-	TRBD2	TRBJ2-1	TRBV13	CASTRTSRFSGEQFF	TGTGCCAGCACCCGGACTAGCAGATTCTCGGGCGAGCAGTTCTTC
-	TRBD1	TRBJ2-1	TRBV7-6	CASSIAGTGGVEQFF	TGTGCCAGCAGCATAGCCGGGACAGGGGGCGTAGAGCAGTTCTTC
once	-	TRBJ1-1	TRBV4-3	CASSRGTEQNTEAFF	TGCGCCAGCAGCCGGGGCACTGAGCAGAACACTGAAGCTTTCTTT
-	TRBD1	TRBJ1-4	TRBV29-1	CSVVRQGPNEKLFF	TGCAGCGTCGTTCGACAGGGCCCTAATGAAAAACTGTTTTTT
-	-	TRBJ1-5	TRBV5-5	CASSLGDTDNQPQHF	TGTGCCAGCAGCTTAGGGGACACGGACAATCAGCCCCAGCATTTT
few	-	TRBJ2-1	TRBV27	CASSLSLYNEQFF	TGTGCCAGCAGCTTATCCCTCTACAATGAGCAGTTCTTC
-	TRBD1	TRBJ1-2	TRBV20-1	CSAFPGGQRPEYGYTF	TGCAGTGCTTTCCCGGGGGGACAGAGGCCAGAGTATGGCTACACCTTC
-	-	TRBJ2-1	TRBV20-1	CSARSRSVSYNEQFF	TGCAGTGCTAGGTCCCGATCGGTATCCTACAATGAGCAGTTCTTC
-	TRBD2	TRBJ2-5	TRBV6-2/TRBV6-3	CASRPSGRAGETQYF	TGTGCCAGCAGGCCAAGCGGGAGGGCCGGTGAGACCCAGTACTTC
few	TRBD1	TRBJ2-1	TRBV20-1	CSAPGQGGNEQFF	TGCAGTGCTCCGGGACAGGGGGGCAATGAGCAGTTCTTC
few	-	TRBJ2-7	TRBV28	CASSLRTSSSYEQYF	TGTGCCAGCAGTTTGAGGACCTCAAGCTCCTACGAGCAGTACTTC
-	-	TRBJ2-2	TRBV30	CAWSVGGTGELFF	TGTGCCTGGAGTGTCGGAGGGACCGGGGAGCTGTTTTTT
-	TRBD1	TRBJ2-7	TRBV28	CATTQGANYEQYF	TGTGCCACGACACAGGGGGCTAACTACGAGCAGTACTTC
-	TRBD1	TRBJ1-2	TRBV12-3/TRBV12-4	CASTRGTVQKPYGYTF	TGTGCCAGCACCCGCGGGACAGTACAAAAGCCCTATGGCTACACCTTC
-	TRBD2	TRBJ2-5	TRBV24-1	CATSDSGLAGGHYQETQYF	TGTGCCACCAGTGATTCCGGACTAGCGGGAGGCCATTACCAAGAGACCCAGTACTTC
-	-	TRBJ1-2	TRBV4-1	CASSQVLEGDGYTF	TGCGCCAGCAGCCAAGTATTGGAAGGGGACGGCTACACCTTC
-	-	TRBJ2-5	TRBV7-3	CASSSSRETETQYF	TGTGCCAGCAGCTCGTCCAGGGAGACAGAGACCCAGTACTTC
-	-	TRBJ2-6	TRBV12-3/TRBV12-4	CASTYTLRVANVLTF	TGTGCCAGCACCTATACCTTACGTGTGGCCAACGTCCTGACTTTC
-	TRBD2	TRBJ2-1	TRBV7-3	CASSSRGTSGRYNEQFF	TGTGCCAGCAGCTCGAGAGGGACTAGCGGGCGATACAATGAGCAGTTCTTC
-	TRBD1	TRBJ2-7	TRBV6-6	CASRSNSGTGNYEQYF	TGTGCTAGCAGGTCAAACTCCGGGACAGGGAACTACGAGCAGTACTTC
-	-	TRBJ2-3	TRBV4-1	CASSQADNRNTDTQYF	TGCGCCAGCAGCCAAGCGGATAACCGGAACACAGATACGCAGTATTTT
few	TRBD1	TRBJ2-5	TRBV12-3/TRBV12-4	CASSLPDRGAGTQYF	TGTGCCAGCAGTTTACCCGACAGGGGGGCGGGGACCCAGTACTTC
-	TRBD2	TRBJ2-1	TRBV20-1	CSARVLAGAHREQFF	TGCAGTGCTAGAGTGCTAGCGGGAGCTCACAGAGAGCAGTTCTTC
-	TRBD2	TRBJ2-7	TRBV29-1	CSVVVAGGNYNEQYF	TGCAGCGTTGTGGTGGCGGGAGGGAACTACAATGAGCAGTACTTC
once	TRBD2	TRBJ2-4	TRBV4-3	CASSQEAGLGGQYF	TGCGCCAGCAGCCAAGAAGCGGGACTGGGGGGGCAGTACTTC
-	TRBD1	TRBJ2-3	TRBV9	CASSKRTGDGDTQYF	TGTGCCAGCAGCAAACGGACAGGGGATGGAGATACGCAGTATTTT
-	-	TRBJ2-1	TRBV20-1	CNAGRDSSYNEQFF	TGCAATGCGGGGAGGGACAGCTCCTACAATGAGCAGTTCTTC